Presented here are 2 T cell receptor beta chains from one specimen sequenced in a study of shared T cell receptors in the human thymus. Method: immunoSEQ multiplex PCR; TCRdb's copy keeps in-frame clones and lacks some. Of hundreds of thousands of clones in the sample, 70% to 90% were seen once. These data were likewise used in another study, on human thymus T cells.

Sequencing used thymocytes. These receptors originate from a boy younger than two with a congenital heart defect.

The chain recombines TRBV27 with TRBJ2-1, with 7 bases aligning to TRBD2. CDR1 and CDR2 from the germline V gene are MNHEY and SMNVEV (reference sequence). This CDR3 has 15 amino acids. V lost 7 bases, J lost 9 bases, and 15 bases stayed unmatched. In DNA, the CDR3 is TGTGCCAGCAAGTCCTCGGGGGGAGGGCCGGGTGAGCAGTTCTTC. It yields the protein CASKSSGGGPGEQFF.

The chain employs TRBV30 and TRBJ2-1, with a tentative D call TRBD1 (7 bases). V lost 0 bases and J lost 7, with 16 bases in between. Germline assignment: CDR1 GTSNPN and CDR2 SVGIG (reference sequence). The CDR3 length is 15 residues. The CDR3 DNA sequence: TGTGCCTGGAGTGTACCGGACCAGGGGGGAAATGAGCAGTTCTTC. It specifies CAWSVPDQGGNEQFF.